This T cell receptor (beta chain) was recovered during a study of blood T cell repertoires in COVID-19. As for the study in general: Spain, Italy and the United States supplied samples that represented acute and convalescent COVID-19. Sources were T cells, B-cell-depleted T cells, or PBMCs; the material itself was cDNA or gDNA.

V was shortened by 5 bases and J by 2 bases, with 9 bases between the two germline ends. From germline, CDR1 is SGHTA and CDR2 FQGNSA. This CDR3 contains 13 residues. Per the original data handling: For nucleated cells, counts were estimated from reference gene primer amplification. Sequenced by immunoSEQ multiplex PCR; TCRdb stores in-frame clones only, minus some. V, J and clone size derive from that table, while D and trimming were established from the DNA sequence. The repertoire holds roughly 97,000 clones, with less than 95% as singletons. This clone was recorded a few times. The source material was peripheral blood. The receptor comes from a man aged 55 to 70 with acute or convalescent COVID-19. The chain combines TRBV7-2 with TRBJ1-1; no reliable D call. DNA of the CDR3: TGTGCCAGCAGCGTGACAAGAAACACTGAAGCTTTCTTT. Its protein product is CASSVTRNTEAFF.